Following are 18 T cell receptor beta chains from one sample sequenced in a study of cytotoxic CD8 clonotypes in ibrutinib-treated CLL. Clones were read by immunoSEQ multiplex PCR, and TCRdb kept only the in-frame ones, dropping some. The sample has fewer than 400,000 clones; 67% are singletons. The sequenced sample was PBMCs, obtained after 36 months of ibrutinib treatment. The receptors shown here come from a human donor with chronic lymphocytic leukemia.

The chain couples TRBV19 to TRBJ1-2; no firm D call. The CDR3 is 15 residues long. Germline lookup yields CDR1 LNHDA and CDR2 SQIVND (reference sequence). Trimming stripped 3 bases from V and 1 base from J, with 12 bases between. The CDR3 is CASSIGFRFNYGYTF. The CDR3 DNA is TGTGCCAGTAGTATTGGATTCAGATTTAACTATGGCTACACCTTC.

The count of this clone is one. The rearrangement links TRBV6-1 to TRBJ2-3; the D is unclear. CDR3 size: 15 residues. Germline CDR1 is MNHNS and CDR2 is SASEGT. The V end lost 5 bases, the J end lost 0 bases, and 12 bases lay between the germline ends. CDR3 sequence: CASSKNPYSTDTQYF. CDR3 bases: TGTGCCAGCAGTAAAAACCCCTATAGCACAGATACGCAGTATTTT.

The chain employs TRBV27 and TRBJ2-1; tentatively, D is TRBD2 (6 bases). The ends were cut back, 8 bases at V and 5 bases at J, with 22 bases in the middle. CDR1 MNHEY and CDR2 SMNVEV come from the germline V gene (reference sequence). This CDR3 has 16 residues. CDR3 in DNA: TGTGCCAGCCGAACGTACCTGGGACTGACGGACAATGAGCAGTTCTTC. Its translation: CASRTYLGLTDNEQFF.

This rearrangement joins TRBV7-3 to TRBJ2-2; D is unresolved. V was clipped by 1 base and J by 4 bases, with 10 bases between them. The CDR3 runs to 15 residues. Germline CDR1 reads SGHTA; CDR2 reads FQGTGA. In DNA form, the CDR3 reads TGTGCCAGCAGCTTAAAGGGAAGCCTCACCGGGGAGCTGTTTTTT. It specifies CASSLKGSLTGELFF.

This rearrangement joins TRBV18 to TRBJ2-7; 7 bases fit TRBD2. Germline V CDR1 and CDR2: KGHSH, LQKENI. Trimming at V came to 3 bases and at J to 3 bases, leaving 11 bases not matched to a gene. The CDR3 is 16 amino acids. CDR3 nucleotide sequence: TGTGCCAGCTCACCGATGGCTAGCGGTATTATCTACGAGCAGTACTTC. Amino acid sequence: CASSPMASGIIYEQYF.

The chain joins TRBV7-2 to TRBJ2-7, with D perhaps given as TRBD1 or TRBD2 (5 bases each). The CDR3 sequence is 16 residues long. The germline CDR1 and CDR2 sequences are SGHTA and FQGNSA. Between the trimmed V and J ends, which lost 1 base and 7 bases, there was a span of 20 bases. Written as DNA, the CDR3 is TGTGCCAGCAGCTTAGGATCCGGGACGGGCTCGGGAGAGCAGTACTTC. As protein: CASSLGSGTGSGEQYF.

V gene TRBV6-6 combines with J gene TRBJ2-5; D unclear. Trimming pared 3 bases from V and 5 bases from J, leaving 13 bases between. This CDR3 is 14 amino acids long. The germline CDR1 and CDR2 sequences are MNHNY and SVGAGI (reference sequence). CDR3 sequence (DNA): TGTGCCAGCAGTTATGGAAACCTTGGGGAGACCCAGTACTTC. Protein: CASSYGNLGETQYF.

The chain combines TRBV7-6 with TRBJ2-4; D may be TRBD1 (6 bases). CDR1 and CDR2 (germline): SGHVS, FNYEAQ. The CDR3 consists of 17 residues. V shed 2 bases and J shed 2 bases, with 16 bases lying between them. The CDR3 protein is CASSLRPRGTTKNIQYF. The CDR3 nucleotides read TGTGCCAGCAGCTTACGCCCCAGGGGAACTACCAAAAACATTCAGTACTTC. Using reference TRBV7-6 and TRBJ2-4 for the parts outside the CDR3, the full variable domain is GAGVSQSPRYKVTKRGQDVALRCDPISGHVSLYWYRQALGQGPEFLTYFNYEAQQDKSGLPNDRFSAERPEGSISTLTIQRTEQRDSAMYRCASSLRPRGTTKNIQYFGAGTRLSVL.

CDR3 nucleotide sequence: TGCAGCGTTGCTAGCGGGAGTACCGAGCAGTACTTC. Its translation is CSVASGSTEQYF. V and J are TRBV29-1 and TRBJ2-7; the match to TRBD2 covers 10 bases. J lost 6 bases, V lost 4 bases, and 3 bases had no gene match. The CDR3 spans 12 residues. The germline V gene encodes CDR1 SQVTM and CDR2 ANQGSEA.

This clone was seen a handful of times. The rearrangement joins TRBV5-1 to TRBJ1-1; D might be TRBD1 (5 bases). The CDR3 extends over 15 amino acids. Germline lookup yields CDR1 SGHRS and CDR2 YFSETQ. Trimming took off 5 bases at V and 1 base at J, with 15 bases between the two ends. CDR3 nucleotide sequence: TGCGCCAGCAGTCCATACAGGATACCGAACACTGAAGCTTTCTTT. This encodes CASSPYRIPNTEAFF. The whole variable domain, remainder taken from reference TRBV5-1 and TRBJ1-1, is KAGVTQTPRYLIKTRGQQVTLSCSPISGHRSVSWYQQTPGQGLQFLFEYFSETQRNKGNFPGRFSGRQFSNSRSEMNVSTLELGDSALYLCASSPYRIPNTEAFFGQGTRLTVV.

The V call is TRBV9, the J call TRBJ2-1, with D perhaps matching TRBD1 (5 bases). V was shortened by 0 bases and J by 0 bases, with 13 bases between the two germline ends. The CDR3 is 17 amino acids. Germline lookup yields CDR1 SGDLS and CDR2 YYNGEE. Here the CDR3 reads CASSVGQSTYSYNEQFF. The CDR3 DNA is TGTGCCAGCAGCGTAGGACAGAGCACTTACTCCTACAATGAGCAGTTCTTC.

The DNA of the CDR3 is TGTGCCAGCAGTTGGGGTATCAGGTTCTCTGGAAACACCATATATTTT. Its protein product is CASSWGIRFSGNTIYF. The gene calls are TRBV28 and TRBJ1-3; D uncertain. Germline values: CDR1 MDHEN, CDR2 SYDVKM. This CDR3 spans 16 amino acids. The ends were cut back, 4 bases at V and 0 bases at J, with 13 bases in the middle.

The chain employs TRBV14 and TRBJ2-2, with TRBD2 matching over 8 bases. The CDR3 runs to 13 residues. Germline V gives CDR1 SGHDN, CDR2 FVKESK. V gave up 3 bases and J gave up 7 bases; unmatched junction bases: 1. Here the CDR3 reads CASSHTSGGELFF. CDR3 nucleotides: TGTGCCAGCAGCCATACTAGCGGCGGGGAGCTGTTTTTT. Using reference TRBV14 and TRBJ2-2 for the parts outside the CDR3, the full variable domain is EAGVTQFPSHSVIEKGQTVTLRCDPISGHDNLYWYRRVMGKEIKFLLHFVKESKQDESGMPNNRFLAERTGGTYSTLKVQPAELEDSGVYFCASSHTSGGELFFGEGSRLTVL.

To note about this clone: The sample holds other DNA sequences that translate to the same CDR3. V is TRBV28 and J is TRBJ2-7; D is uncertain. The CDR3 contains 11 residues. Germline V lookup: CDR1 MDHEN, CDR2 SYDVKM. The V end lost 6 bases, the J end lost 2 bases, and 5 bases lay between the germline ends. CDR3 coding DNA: TGTGCCAGCAGCCAAACCTACGAGCAGTACTTC. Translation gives CASSQTYEQYF. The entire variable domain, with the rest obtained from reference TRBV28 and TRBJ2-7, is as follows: DVKVTQSSRYLVKRTGEKVFLECVQDMDHENMFWYRQDPGLGLRLIYFSYDVKMKEKGDIPEGYSVSREKKERFSLILESASTNQTSMYLCASSQTYEQYFGPGTRLTVT.

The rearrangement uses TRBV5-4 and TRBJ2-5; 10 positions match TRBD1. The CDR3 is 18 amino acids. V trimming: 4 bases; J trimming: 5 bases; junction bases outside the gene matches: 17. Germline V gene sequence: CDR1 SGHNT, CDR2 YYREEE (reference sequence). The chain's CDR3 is CASSHGQGVGTGGETQYF. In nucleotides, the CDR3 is TGTGCCAGCAGCCACGGACAGGGGGTCGGCACAGGTGGGGAGACCCAGTACTTC. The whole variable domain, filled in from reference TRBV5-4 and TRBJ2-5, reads ETGVTQSPTHLIKTRGQQVTLRCSSQSGHNTVSWYQQALGQGPQFIFQYYREEENGRGNFPPRFSGLQFPNYSSELNVNALELDDSALYLCASSHGQGVGTGGETQYFGPGTRLLVL.

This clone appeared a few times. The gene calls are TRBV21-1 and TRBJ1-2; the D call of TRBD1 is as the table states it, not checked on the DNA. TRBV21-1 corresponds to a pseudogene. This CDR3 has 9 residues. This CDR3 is CATYTGYTF. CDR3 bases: TGTGCCACTTATACAGGCTACACCTTC.

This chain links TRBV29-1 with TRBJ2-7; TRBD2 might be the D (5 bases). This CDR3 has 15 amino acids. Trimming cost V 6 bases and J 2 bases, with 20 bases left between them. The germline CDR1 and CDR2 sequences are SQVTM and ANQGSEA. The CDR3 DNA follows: TGCAGCGTCCGAAGAGCCAGCGGCCGTCCCTACGAGCAGTACTTC. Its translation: CSVRRASGRPYEQYF.

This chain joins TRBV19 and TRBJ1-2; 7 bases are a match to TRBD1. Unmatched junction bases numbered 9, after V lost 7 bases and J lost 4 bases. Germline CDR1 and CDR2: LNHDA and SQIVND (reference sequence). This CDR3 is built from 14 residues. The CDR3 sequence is CASTPNDRAYGYTF. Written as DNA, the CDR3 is TGTGCCAGTACCCCGAATGACAGGGCCTATGGCTACACCTTC.